This T cell receptor (beta chain) originates from a study of blood T cell repertoires in COVID-19. The wider study: Italy, Spain and the United States were the sources of the convalescent and acute COVID-19 samples. From T cells, B-cell-depleted T cells, or PBMCs came the material, which was cDNA or gDNA.

Authors' analysis steps: Estimation of nucleated cell counts was performed using reference gene primer amplification. This table comes from immunoSEQ multiplex PCR, and its TCRdb copy is limited to in-frame clones, with some not included. That table furnishes V, J and clone size, whereas the DNA furnished D and trimming. The data contain 95,000 to 100,000 clones, roughly nine tenths of them singletons. The germline gives CDR1 MNHEY, CDR2 SVGAGI. This CDR3 is 13 amino acids long. Trimming removed 8 bases at V and 5 bases at J, with 15 bases between. The receptor comes from a man in his forties or fifties with acute or convalescent COVID-19. V is TRBV6-5 and J is TRBJ1-1, with D perhaps TRBD1 (6 bases). The sequencing sample was made of peripheral blood. DNA for the CDR3: TGTGCCAGCTTAGGAGGGGGGGGAACTGAAGCTTTCTTT. The encoded protein is CASLGGGGTEAFF.